One and the same sample provided the 5 T cell receptor beta chains below, sequenced in a study of blood T cell repertoires in COVID-19. Sequencing was performed with immunoSEQ multiplex PCR; in TCRdb, only in-frame clones are kept and a portion is missing. There are 95,000 to 100,000 clones in the sample; 85% to 90% occur only once, and about 4% lies in the top ten. Material for sequencing was peripheral blood. Receptor source: a human donor with COVID-19, enrolled during active disease. The donor label of this sample is uncertain.

The rearrangement uses TRBV10-3 and TRBJ1-1; 8 nucleotides align to TRBD1. The CDR3 sequence is 13 residues long. The germline gives CDR1 ENHRY, CDR2 SYGVKD. The V segment lost 8 bases and the J segment 3 bases; nucleotides outside the gene matches: 5. The CDR3 bases are TGTGCCATCCGAAAGACAGGGGACACTGAAGCTTTCTTT. It is translated as CAIRKTGDTEAFF.

This chain uses TRBV24-1 with TRBJ1-2; 7 bases line up with TRBD1. The CDR3 has 14 residues. V dropped 4 bases and J dropped 3; count of bases not matched to a gene: 4. Germline CDR1 reads KGHDR; CDR2 reads SFDVKD. CDR3 DNA: TGTGCCACCAGTGAGACAGGGTCAGACTATGGCTACACCTTC. This encodes CATSETGSDYGYTF.

J is TRBJ1-4 and V is TRBV6-5, with D possibly TRBD1 on 5 matching bases. Trimming removed 3 bases from V and 3 bases from J, with 11 bases in between. Germline V CDR1 and CDR2: MNHEY, SVGAGI. The CDR3 has 15 amino acids. The CDR3 DNA reads TGTGCCAGCAGTTATGAATCAGGGTCTAATGAAAAACTGTTTTTT. Amino acid sequence: CASSYESGSNEKLFF.

The V gene is TRBV19, the J gene TRBJ1-1, with TRBD1 matching over 9 bases. Losses at the gene ends were 6 bases for V and 5 bases for J; bases not matched to a gene: 10. The CDR3 has 15 amino acids. In germline, CDR1 is LNHDA, CDR2 SQIVND (reference sequence). The CDR3 loop is CASSRSADRGTEAFF. The CDR3 DNA follows: TGTGCCAGTAGCCGCTCAGCGGACAGGGGAACTGAAGCTTTCTTT.

In DNA, the CDR3 is TGTGCCACCAGCAGAGAAGAGTTGTTCTCTGGGGCCAACGTCCTGACTTTC. It specifies CATSREELFSGANVLTF. The chain couples TRBV15 to TRBJ2-6; D is ambiguous. Per the germline V gene, CDR1 is LNHNV and CDR2 is YYDKDF (reference sequence). This CDR3 has 17 amino acids. Trimming stripped 0 bases from V and 0 bases from J, with 9 bases between.